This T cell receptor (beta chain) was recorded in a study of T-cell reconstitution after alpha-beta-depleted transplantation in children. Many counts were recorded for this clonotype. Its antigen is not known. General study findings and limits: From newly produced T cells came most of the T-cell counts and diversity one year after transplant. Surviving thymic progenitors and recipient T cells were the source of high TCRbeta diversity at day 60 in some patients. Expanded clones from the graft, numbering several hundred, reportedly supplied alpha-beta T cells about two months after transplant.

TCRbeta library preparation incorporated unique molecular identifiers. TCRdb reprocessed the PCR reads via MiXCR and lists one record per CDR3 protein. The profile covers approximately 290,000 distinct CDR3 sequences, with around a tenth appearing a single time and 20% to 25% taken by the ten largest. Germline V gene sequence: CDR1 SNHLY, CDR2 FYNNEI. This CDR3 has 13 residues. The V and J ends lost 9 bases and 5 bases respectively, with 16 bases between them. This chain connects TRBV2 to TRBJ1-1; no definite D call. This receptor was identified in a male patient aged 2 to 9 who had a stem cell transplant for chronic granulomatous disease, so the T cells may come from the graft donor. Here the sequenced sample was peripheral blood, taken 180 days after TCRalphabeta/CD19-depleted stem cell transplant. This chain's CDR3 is CASGISPNTEAFF. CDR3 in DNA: TGTGCCAGTGGGATTTCCCCGAATACTGAAGCTTTCTTT.